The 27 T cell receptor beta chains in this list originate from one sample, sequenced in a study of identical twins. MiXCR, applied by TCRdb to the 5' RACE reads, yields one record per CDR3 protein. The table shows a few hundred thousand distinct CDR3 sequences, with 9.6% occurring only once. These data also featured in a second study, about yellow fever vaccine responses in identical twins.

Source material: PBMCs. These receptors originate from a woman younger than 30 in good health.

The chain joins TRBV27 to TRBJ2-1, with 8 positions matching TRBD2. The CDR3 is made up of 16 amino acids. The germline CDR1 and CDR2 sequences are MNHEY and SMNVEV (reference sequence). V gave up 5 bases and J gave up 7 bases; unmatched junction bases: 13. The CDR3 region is CASSHSQREILNEQFF. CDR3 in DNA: TGTGCCAGCAGTCACTCCCAGCGGGAGATTTTAAATGAGCAGTTCTTC.

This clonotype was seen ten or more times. The CDR3 DNA is TGTGCCAGCAGCCGTTCTGGAGGACCCCAGCAGTTCTTC. It translates to CASSRSGGPQQFF. The rearrangement uses TRBV7-9 and TRBJ2-1; tentatively, D is TRBD2 (5 bases). CDR1 is SEHNR and CDR2 is FQNEAQ in the germline V gene (reference sequence). The V end lost 5 bases, the J end lost 11 bases, and 16 bases lay between the germline ends. The CDR3 is 13 residues long.

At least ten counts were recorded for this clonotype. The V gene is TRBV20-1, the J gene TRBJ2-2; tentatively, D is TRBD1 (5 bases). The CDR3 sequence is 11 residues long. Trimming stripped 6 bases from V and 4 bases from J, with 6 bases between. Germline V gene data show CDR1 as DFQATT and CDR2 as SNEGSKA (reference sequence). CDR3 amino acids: CSATGTGELFF. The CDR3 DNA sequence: TGCAGTGCCACAGGCACCGGGGAGCTGTTTTTT.

CDR3 region: CASSLVLAGGTYNEQFF. DNA for the CDR3: TGTGCCAGCAGCTTGGTACTAGCGGGAGGCACCTACAATGAGCAGTTCTTC. The chain couples TRBV5-5 to TRBJ2-1; 12 nucleotides agree with TRBD2. Germline trimming cut 0 bases from V and 2 bases from J; bases unmatched to any gene: 3. CDR1 and CDR2 (germline): SGHKS, YYEKEE (reference sequence). There are 17 residues in the CDR3.

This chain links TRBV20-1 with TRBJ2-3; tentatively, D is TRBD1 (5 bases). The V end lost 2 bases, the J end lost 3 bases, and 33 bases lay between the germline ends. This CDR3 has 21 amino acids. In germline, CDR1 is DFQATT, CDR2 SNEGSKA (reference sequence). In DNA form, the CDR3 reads TGCAGTGCTAGATTCCCAGGGTTGCCATGGAACCCGACCCTTTCAACAGATACGCAGTATTTT. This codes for CSARFPGLPWNPTLSTDTQYF.

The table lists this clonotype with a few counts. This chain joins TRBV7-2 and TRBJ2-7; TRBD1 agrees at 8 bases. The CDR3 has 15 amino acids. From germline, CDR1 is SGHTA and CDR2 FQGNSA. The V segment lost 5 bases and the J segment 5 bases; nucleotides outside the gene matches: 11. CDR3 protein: CASSPTGQGWDEQYF. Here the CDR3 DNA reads TGTGCCAGCAGCCCAACCGGACAGGGATGGGACGAGCAGTACTTC.

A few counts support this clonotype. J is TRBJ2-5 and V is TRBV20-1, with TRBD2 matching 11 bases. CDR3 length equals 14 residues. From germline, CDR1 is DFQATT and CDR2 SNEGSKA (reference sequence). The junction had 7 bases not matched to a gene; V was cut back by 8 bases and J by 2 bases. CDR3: CSLAGGSSQETQYF. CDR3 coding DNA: TGCAGTTTAGCGGGGGGGTCCTCGCAAGAGACCCAGTACTTC.

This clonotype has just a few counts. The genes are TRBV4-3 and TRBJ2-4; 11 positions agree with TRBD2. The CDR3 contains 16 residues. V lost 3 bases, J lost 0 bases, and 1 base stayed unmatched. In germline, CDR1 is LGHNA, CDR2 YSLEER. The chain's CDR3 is CASSQGLAEAKNIQYF. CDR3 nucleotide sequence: TGCGCCAGCAGCCAGGGACTAGCGGAAGCCAAAAACATTCAGTACTTC.

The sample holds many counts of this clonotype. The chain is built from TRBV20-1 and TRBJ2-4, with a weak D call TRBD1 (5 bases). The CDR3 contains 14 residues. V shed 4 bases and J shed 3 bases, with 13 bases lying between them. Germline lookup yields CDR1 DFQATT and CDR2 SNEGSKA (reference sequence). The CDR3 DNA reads TGCAGTGCTAACAAGGGGTTCGTCAAAAACATTCAGTACTTC. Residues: CSANKGFVKNIQYF.

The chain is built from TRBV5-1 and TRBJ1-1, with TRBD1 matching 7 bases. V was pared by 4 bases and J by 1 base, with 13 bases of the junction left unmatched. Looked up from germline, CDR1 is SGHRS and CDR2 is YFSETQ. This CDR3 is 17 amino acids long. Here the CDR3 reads CASSLRTGTIRNTEAFF. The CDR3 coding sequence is TGCGCCAGCAGCCTTCGGACAGGAACGATCAGGAACACTGAAGCTTTCTTT.

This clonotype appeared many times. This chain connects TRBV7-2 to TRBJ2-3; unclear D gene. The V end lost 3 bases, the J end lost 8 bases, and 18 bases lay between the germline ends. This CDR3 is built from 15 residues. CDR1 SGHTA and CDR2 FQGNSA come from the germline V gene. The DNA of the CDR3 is TGTGCCAGCAGCTTTTCATCCTCCTCGGATGGTACGCAGTATTTT. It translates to CASSFSSSSDGTQYF.

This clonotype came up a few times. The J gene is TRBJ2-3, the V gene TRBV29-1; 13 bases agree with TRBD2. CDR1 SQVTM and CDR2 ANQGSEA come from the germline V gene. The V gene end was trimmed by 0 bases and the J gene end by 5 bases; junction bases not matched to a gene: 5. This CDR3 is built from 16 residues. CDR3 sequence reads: CSVEEVRTSGRDTQYF. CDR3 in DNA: TGCAGCGTTGAAGAGGTTAGGACTAGCGGGAGAGATACGCAGTATTTT.

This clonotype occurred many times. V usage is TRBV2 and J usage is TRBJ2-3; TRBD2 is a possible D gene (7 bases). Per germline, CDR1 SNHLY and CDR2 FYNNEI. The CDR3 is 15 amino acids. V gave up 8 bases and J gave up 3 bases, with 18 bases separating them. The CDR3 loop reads CASRGGGVLTDTQYF. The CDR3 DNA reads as TGTGCCAGCCGGGGAGGGGGAGTTTTAACAGATACGCAGTATTTT.

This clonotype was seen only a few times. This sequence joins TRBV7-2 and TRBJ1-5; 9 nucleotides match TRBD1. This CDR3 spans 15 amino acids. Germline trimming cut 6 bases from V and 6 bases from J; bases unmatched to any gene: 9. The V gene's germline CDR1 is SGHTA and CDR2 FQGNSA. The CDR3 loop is CASSTTGTGIQPQHF. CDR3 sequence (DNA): TGTGCCAGCAGTACGACGGGGACAGGGATTCAGCCCCAGCATTTT.

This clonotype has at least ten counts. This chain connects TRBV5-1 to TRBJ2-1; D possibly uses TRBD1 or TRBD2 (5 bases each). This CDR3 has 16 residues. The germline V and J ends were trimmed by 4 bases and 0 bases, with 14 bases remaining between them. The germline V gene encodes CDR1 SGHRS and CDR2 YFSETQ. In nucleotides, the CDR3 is TGCGCCAGCAGCCCGTTTTCCGGGGCCTCCTACAATGAGCAGTTCTTC. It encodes CASSPFSGASYNEQFF.

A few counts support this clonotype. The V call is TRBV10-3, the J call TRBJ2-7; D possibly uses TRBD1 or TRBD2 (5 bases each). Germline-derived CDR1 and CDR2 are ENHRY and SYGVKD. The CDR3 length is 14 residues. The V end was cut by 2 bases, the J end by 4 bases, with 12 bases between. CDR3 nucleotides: TGTGCCATCAGTGAGCGTTCCGGGGCGTACGAGCAGTACTTC. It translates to CAISERSGAYEQYF.

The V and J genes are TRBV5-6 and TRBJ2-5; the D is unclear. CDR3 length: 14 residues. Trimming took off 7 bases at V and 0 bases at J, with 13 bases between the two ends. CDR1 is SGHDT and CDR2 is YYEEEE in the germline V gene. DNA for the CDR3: TGTGCCAGCCGGACGATGGCGTACCAAGAGACCCAGTACTTC. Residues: CASRTMAYQETQYF.

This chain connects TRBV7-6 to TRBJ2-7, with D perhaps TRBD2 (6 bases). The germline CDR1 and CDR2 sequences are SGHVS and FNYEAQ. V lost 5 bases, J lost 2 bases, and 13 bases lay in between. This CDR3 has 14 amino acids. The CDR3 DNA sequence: TGTGCCAGCAGCCGCGGGATGAAGCCCTACGAGCAGTACTTC. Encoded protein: CASSRGMKPYEQYF.

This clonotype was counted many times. The CDR3: CASSVYGTGNEKLFF. The CDR3 DNA reads TGTGCCAGCAGCGTATACGGGACAGGGAATGAAAAACTGTTTTTT. The chain recombines TRBV9 with TRBJ1-4; 9 bases match TRBD1. The germline CDR1 and CDR2 sequences are SGDLS and YYNGEE. This CDR3 has 15 amino acids. The V segment lost 1 base and the J segment 5 bases; nucleotides outside the gene matches: 3.

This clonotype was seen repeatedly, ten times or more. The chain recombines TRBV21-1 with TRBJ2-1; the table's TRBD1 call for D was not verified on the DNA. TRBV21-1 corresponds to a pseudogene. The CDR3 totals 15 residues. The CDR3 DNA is TGTGCCAGCCCCCGGGACAGGGGGCCCTACAATGAGCAGTTCTTC. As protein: CASPRDRGPYNEQFF.

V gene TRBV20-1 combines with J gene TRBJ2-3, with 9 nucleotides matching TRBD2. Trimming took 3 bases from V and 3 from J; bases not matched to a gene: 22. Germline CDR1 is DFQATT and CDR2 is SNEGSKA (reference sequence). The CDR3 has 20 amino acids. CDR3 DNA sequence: TGCAGTGCTAGCGGGGTTGGGACTAGCATAATTTTGGGAGCGACAGATACGCAGTATTTT. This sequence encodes CSASGVGTSIILGATDTQYF.

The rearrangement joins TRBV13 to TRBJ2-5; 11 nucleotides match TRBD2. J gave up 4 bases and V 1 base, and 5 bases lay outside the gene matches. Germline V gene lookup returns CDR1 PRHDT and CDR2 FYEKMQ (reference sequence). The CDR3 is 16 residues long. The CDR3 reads CASSLAASGRPETQYF. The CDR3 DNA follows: TGTGCCAGCAGCTTAGCTGCTAGCGGGAGGCCAGAGACCCAGTACTTC.

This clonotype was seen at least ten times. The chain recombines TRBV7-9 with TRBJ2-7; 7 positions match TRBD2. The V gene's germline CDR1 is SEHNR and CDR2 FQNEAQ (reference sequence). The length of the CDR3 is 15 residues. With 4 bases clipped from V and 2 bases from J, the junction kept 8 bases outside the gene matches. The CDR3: CASSSGRERPYEQYF. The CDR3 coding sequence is TGTGCCAGCAGCTCGGGGCGGGAGCGTCCCTACGAGCAGTACTTC.

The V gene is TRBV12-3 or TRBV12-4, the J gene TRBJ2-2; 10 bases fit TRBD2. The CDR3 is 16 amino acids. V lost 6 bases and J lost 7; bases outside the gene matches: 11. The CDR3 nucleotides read TGTGCCAGCAGCCCACTAGCGGGGCCTTTAGACGGGGAGCTGTTTTTT. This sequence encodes CASSPLAGPLDGELFF.

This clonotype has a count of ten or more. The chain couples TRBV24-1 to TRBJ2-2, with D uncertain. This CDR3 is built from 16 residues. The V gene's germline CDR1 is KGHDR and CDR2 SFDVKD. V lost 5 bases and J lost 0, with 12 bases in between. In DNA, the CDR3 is TGTGCCACCAGTGTCTTCGGCAGTACGAACACCGGGGAGCTGTTTTTT. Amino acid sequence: CATSVFGSTNTGELFF.

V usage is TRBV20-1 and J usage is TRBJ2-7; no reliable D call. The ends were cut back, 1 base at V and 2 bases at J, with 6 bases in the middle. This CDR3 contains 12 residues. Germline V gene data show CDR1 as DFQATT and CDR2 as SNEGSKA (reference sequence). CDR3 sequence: CSARADAYEQYF. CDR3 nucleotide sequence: TGCAGTGCTAGAGCGGACGCCTACGAGCAGTACTTC.

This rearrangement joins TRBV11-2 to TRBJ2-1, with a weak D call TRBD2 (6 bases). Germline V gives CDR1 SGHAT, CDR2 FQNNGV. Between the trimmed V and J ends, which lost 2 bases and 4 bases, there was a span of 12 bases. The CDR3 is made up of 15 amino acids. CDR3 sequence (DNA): TGTGCCAGCAGCTTACCCGGGACTCTTTACAATGAGCAGTTCTTC. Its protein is CASSLPGTLYNEQFF.